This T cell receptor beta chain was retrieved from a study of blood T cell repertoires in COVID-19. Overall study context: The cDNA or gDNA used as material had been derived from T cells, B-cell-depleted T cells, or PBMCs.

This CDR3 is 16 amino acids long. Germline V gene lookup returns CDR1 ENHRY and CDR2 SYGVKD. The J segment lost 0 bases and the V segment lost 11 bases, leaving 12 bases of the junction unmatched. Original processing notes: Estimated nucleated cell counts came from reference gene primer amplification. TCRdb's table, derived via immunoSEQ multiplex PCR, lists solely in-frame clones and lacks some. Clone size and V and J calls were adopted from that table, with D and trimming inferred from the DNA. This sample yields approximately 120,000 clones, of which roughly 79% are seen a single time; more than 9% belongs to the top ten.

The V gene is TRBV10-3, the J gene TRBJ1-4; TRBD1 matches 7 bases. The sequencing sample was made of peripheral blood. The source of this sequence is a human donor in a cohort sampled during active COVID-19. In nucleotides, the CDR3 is TGTGCCGTGGCCCGGGACAGCGATCCAACTAATGAAAAACTGTTTTTT. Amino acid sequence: CAVARDSDPTNEKLFF.